This record covers a single T cell receptor (beta chain). The antigen is not known. This CDR3 is 15 amino acids long. Germline loops: CDR1 SGHTA, CDR2 FQGNSA. Trimming removed 3 bases from V and 2 bases from J, with 11 bases in between. These data belong to a study of OX40 agonist ivuxolimab in advanced cancers. Study information: Patients undergoing dose escalation presented with hepatocellular carcinoma, melanoma, renal cell or head and neck cancer. Whole-study findings and limits: Within 6 weeks, CD4+ and CD8+ blood T cells expanded clonally at 0.1 to 3.0 mg/kg.

Blood sampling took place at baseline, cycle 4 day 1, and cycle 7 day 1. Assay: immunoSEQ multiplex PCR; the TCRdb copy retains only in-frame clones and omits some. The sample comprises over 60,000 clones, around 84% of which are singletons, and over 4% rests with the top ten. The rearrangement links TRBV7-2 to TRBJ1-5; D gene unclear. The receptor was derived from an adult with an advanced solid tumor such as melanoma, head and neck, liver or kidney cancer. This sample comprised CD4+ or CD8+ T cells sorted from blood, obtained in a trial of the OX40 agonist ivuxolimab. CDR3 nucleotides: TGTGCCAGCAGCTTGAAGGTTGGGGGCAATCAGCCCCAGCATTTT. The encoded protein is CASSLKVGGNQPQHF.